This T cell receptor beta chain was documented in a study of early T cells in non-severe SARS-CoV-2 infection. At the level of the study: Bulk RNA taken from unsorted whole blood was sequenced, leaving chains unpaired.

Looked up from germline, CDR1 is SGHRS and CDR2 is YFSETQ. This CDR3 spans 16 amino acids. V dropped 2 bases and J dropped 1; count of bases not matched to a gene: 3. Overall study findings and caveats: Database matching using VDJdb favored anti-spike CD8 responses, with private and CD4 specificities left missing.

This clonotype showed up many times. Its cognate antigen is unknown. MiXCR was run by TCRdb on the 5' RACE reads, yielding one entry per CDR3 protein. The repertoire consists of tens of thousands of distinct CDR3 sequences, with around 4.5% occurring once and the leading ten covering around 4.5%. The chain has TRBV5-1 and TRBJ2-5; the match to TRBD2 covers 12 bases. The TCR comes from an adult who was a healthcare worker with PCR-confirmed SARS-CoV-2 infection or an uninfected control (not recorded which). The sample was whole blood. The CDR3 protein is CASSFLAGGSQETQYF. DNA of the CDR3: TGCGCCAGCAGCTTCCTAGCGGGAGGGTCCCAAGAGACCCAGTACTTC.